Described below is a single T cell receptor beta chain sequence and its context. Its matching antigen is unknown. Marrow after transplant was taken from the posterior iliac crest or another site. CDR1 is SGDLS and CDR2 is YYNGEE in the germline V gene. The CDR3 extends over 13 amino acids. V lost 0 bases, J lost 4 bases, and 4 bases lay in between. These data are taken from a study of graft-versus-host responses after intestinal transplantation. At the level of the study: Following induction with anti-thymocyte globulin, all recipients were given tacrolimus and steroids for around three years. The study's findings and limits: Detection of GvH clones occurred in recipient marrow, and some had their first appearance in ileum or blood. Early declines in HvG clones that occurred post-transplant were associated with peak circulating GvH clone levels.

Only in-frame clones appear in the TCRdb table, and some are missing; sequencing was by immunoSEQ multiplex PCR. The sample shows about 15,000 clones, more than 75% of them seen only once. Sample: bone marrow, taken approximately 120 days after intestinal transplantation. The clonotype comes from a human patient who received an intestinal transplant, so some T cells may come from the graft donor. The rearrangement uses TRBV9 and TRBJ2-2; the D is unclear. The CDR3 nucleotides read TGTGCCAGCAGCGTAGGAGGCACCGGGGAGCTGTTTTTT. It yields the protein CASSVGGTGELFF.